A selection of T cell receptor beta chains follows, all from one sample in a study of blood T cell repertoires in COVID-19. TCRdb's copy holds only in-frame clones and misses some; the assay was immunoSEQ multiplex PCR. Altogether fewer than 250,000 clones are present, around 89% being singletons, with the ten largest covering less than 3%. Sequences were obtained from peripheral blood. These receptors all stem from a man aged 25-45 years with COVID-19, enrolled during active disease. The CDR3 runs from the conserved cysteine through the conserved F or W. Each record gives: D gene, V gene, J gene, clone size, CDR3 DNA, CDR3 protein. The D gene is left open where the match is weak. For some rows the clone size is stated as once, few or many, or as a class when expanded; others skip it.

D gene: TRBD1
V gene: TRBV19
J gene: TRBJ2-7
clone size: NA
CDR3 DNA: TGTGCCAGTAGTACCGGGACAGTTGGCCACGAGCAGTACTTC
CDR3 protein: CASSTGTVGHEQYF

D gene: NA
V gene: TRBV3-1/TRBV3-2
J gene: TRBJ1-3
clone size: NA
CDR3 DNA: TGTGCCAGCAGCCAATATGGTCAGGGGCCTGGAAACACCATATATTTT
CDR3 protein: CASSQYGQGPGNTIYF

D gene: TRBD1
V gene: TRBV3-1/TRBV3-2
J gene: TRBJ2-1
clone size: NA
CDR3 DNA: TGTGCCAGCAGCCAGGATAGACAGGGTACGCAGTTCTTC
CDR3 protein: CASSQDRQGTQFF

D gene: TRBD2
V gene: TRBV5-1
J gene: TRBJ2-4
clone size: NA
CDR3 DNA: TGCGCCAGCAGCTTGGGGACTAGTACGAACATTCAGTACTTC
CDR3 protein: CASSLGTSTNIQYF

D gene: NA
V gene: TRBV11-2
J gene: TRBJ1-6
clone size: NA
CDR3 DNA: TGTGCCAGCAGCTTATTAGATTCACCCCTCCACTTT
CDR3 protein: CASSLLDSPLHF

D gene: TRBD1
V gene: TRBV18
J gene: TRBJ1-6
clone size: NA
CDR3 DNA: TGTGCCAGCTCACCGACCGGGACAGGGAATTCACCCCTCCACTTT
CDR3 protein: CASSPTGTGNSPLHF

D gene: NA
V gene: TRBV5-4
J gene: TRBJ1-2
clone size: NA
CDR3 DNA: TGTGCCAGCAGAGGAACGGACTTCTATGGCTACACCTTC
CDR3 protein: CASRGTDFYGYTF

D gene: TRBD2
V gene: TRBV19
J gene: TRBJ2-4
clone size: NA
CDR3 DNA: TGTGCCACCATAGCGGGAGGCTTGGGCAAAAACATTCAGTACTTC
CDR3 protein: CATIAGGLGKNIQYF

D gene: TRBD2
V gene: TRBV27
J gene: TRBJ2-5
clone size: NA
CDR3 DNA: TGTGCCAGCAGTTTAAGACTAGCGGGGCAAGAGACCCAGTACTTC
CDR3 protein: CASSLRLAGQETQYF

D gene: NA
V gene: TRBV6-5
J gene: TRBJ2-6
clone size: NA
CDR3 DNA: TGTGCCAGCAGGGACTCAGGGGCCAACGTCCTGACTTTC
CDR3 protein: CASRDSGANVLTF

D gene: TRBD2
V gene: TRBV6-6
J gene: TRBJ2-4
clone size: NA
CDR3 DNA: TGTGCCAGCAGCTCCCTCCGGGGGGGGAGGGGGTTACTAGCCAAAAACATTCAGTACTTC
CDR3 protein: CASSSLRGGRGLLAKNIQYF

D gene: TRBD2
V gene: TRBV25-1
J gene: TRBJ2-7
clone size: NA
CDR3 DNA: TGTGCCAGCAGTGATCCGGCTAGCGGGACTGGCGAGCAGTACTTC
CDR3 protein: CASSDPASGTGEQYF

D gene: TRBD1
V gene: TRBV2
J gene: TRBJ2-1
clone size: NA
CDR3 DNA: TGTGCCAGCAGGGGGACAGGGGGCGCTTACAATGAGCAGTTCTTC
CDR3 protein: CASRGTGGAYNEQFF

D gene: TRBD1
V gene: TRBV28
J gene: TRBJ2-2
clone size: few
CDR3 DNA: TGTGCCAGCAGTTCAACCAGGGGGCGCACCGGGGAGCTGTTTTTT
CDR3 protein: CASSSTRGRTGELFF

D gene: TRBD2
V gene: TRBV11-3
J gene: TRBJ2-7
clone size: NA
CDR3 DNA: TGTGCCAGCAGCCTCCGGGCGGGAGCCTACGAGCAGTACTTC
CDR3 protein: CASSLRAGAYEQYF

D gene: NA
V gene: TRBV27
J gene: TRBJ1-2
clone size: NA
CDR3 DNA: TGTGCCAGCAGGGCTTTGGGGGCGCTTAACTATGGCTACACCTTC
CDR3 protein: CASRALGALNYGYTF

D gene: TRBD1
V gene: TRBV6-5
J gene: TRBJ1-2
clone size: NA
CDR3 DNA: TGTGCCAGCAGTTCTATATCAGGGGGCGCGTTAAGCTACACCTTC
CDR3 protein: CASSSISGGALSYTF

D gene: NA
V gene: TRBV7-8
J gene: TRBJ1-3
clone size: once
CDR3 DNA: TGTGCCAGCAGCTCCCCTCGTGTCCAGGCCTGGAGGGGAAACACCATATATTTT
CDR3 protein: CASSSPRVQAWRGNTIYF

D gene: NA
V gene: TRBV10-3
J gene: TRBJ1-2
clone size: NA
CDR3 DNA: TGTGCCATCAGTGAGTCGGGCATAGTAGGGGATGGCTACACCTTC
CDR3 protein: CAISESGIVGDGYTF

D gene: NA
V gene: TRBV11-2
J gene: TRBJ2-7
clone size: NA
CDR3 DNA: TGTGCCAGCAGCCGACTCGGAGTTTTGGACGAGCAGTACTTC
CDR3 protein: CASSRLGVLDEQYF

D gene: TRBD2
V gene: TRBV5-1
J gene: TRBJ2-7
clone size: once
CDR3 DNA: TGCGCCAGCAGCTTGGGCAGGGGACTAGCGGGCAAATCCTACGAGCAGTACTTC
CDR3 protein: CASSLGRGLAGKSYEQYF

D gene: NA
V gene: TRBV4-1
J gene: TRBJ2-7
clone size: NA
CDR3 DNA: TGCGCCAGCAGCCAAGAGGACACCAACTACGAGCAGTACTTC
CDR3 protein: CASSQEDTNYEQYF

D gene: NA
V gene: TRBV7-2
J gene: TRBJ1-2
clone size: NA
CDR3 DNA: TGTGCCAGCAGCTTAGGAGCGGGTGGGCCCGGAGTATATGGCTACACCTTC
CDR3 protein: CASSLGAGGPGVYGYTF

D gene: NA
V gene: TRBV4-3
J gene: TRBJ2-6
clone size: NA
CDR3 DNA: TGCGCCAGCAGCCAAGATAGACACTCCTCTGGGGCCAACGTCCTGACTTTC
CDR3 protein: CASSQDRHSSGANVLTF

D gene: NA
V gene: TRBV2
J gene: TRBJ1-5
clone size: once
CDR3 DNA: TGTGCCAGCAGATCGAGGCAGCTGCTTAGCAATCAGCCCCAGCATTTT
CDR3 protein: CASRSRQLLSNQPQHF

D gene: NA
V gene: TRBV18
J gene: TRBJ1-2
clone size: NA
CDR3 DNA: TGTGCCAGCTCAGGCAGGGCCGAATCCTATGGCTACACCTTC
CDR3 protein: CASSGRAESYGYTF

D gene: NA
V gene: TRBV19
J gene: TRBJ1-5
clone size: NA
CDR3 DNA: TGTGCCAGTAGTCCCCCTTATAGCAATCAGCCCCAGCATTTT
CDR3 protein: CASSPPYSNQPQHF

D gene: TRBD1
V gene: TRBV5-1
J gene: TRBJ1-3
clone size: NA
CDR3 DNA: TGCGCCAGCAGCCAGAACCTACAAGGGACAGGGGCTGGAAACACCATATATTTT
CDR3 protein: CASSQNLQGTGAGNTIYF

D gene: NA
V gene: TRBV21-1
J gene: TRBJ1-2
clone size: NA
CDR3 DNA: TGTGCCAGCAGCAAATGCGGGTCGTATGGCTACACCTTC
CDR3 protein: CASSKCGSYGYTF

D gene: NA
V gene: TRBV9
J gene: TRBJ2-2
clone size: NA
CDR3 DNA: TGTGCCAGCAGCGTACAAGGGGAGCTGTTTTTT
CDR3 protein: CASSVQGELFF

D gene: NA
V gene: TRBV20-1
J gene: TRBJ1-1
clone size: NA
CDR3 DNA: TGCAGTGCTAGTGGGTGGCAGAACACTGAAGCTTTCTTT
CDR3 protein: CSASGWQNTEAFF

D gene: NA
V gene: TRBV6-5
J gene: TRBJ2-1
clone size: NA
CDR3 DNA: TGTGCCAGCAGTTACACCCCCGCAGGTGAGCAGTTCTTC
CDR3 protein: CASSYTPAGEQFF

D gene: TRBD2
V gene: TRBV9
J gene: TRBJ2-3
clone size: NA
CDR3 DNA: TGTGCCAGCAGCCTAAGCGGGGGGGCCTTCGCAGATACGCAGTATTTT
CDR3 protein: CASSLSGGAFADTQYF

D gene: NA
V gene: TRBV11-2
J gene: TRBJ1-5
clone size: NA
CDR3 DNA: TGTGCCAGCAGCCTCACCCAGAGCAATCAGCCCCAGCATTTT
CDR3 protein: CASSLTQSNQPQHF

D gene: NA
V gene: TRBV12-5
J gene: TRBJ1-1
clone size: NA
CDR3 DNA: TGTGCTAGTGGTTCGAACTTAGAGACTCCGGGCACTGAAGCTTTCTTT
CDR3 protein: CASGSNLETPGTEAFF

D gene: NA
V gene: TRBV7-2
J gene: TRBJ1-6
clone size: once
CDR3 DNA: TGTGCCAGCAGCCCCACCAACGGGAATTCACCCCTCCACTTT
CDR3 protein: CASSPTNGNSPLHF

D gene: NA
V gene: TRBV7-6
J gene: TRBJ1-3
clone size: NA
CDR3 DNA: TGTGCCAGCAGCTTAGCTCTGGGGCAGGGGATATCTGGAAACACCATATATTTT
CDR3 protein: CASSLALGQGISGNTIYF

D gene: NA
V gene: TRBV27
J gene: TRBJ1-1
clone size: NA
CDR3 DNA: TGTGCCAGCAGTTCCGGGGGGGGCCTAGGGAACACTGAAGCTTTCTTT
CDR3 protein: CASSSGGGLGNTEAFF

D gene: TRBD1
V gene: TRBV30
J gene: TRBJ1-2
clone size: once
CDR3 DNA: TGTGCCTGGAGTTTTCCCGGGACAGGGAGCGCTGGCTACACCTTC
CDR3 protein: CAWSFPGTGSAGYTF

D gene: TRBD1
V gene: TRBV5-1
J gene: TRBJ1-2
clone size: NA
CDR3 DNA: TGCGCCAGCAGCTTTAGACAGGGGGAGGATGGCTACACCTTC
CDR3 protein: CASSFRQGEDGYTF

D gene: TRBD1
V gene: TRBV5-4
J gene: TRBJ2-1
clone size: NA
CDR3 DNA: TGTGCCAGCAGCTTGGTGGGGACAGGGGGCGGGAATGAGCAGTTCTTC
CDR3 protein: CASSLVGTGGGNEQFF

D gene: NA
V gene: TRBV9
J gene: TRBJ1-1
clone size: NA
CDR3 DNA: TGTGCCAGCAGCCCTTCGGGGAGGGGCGGGGCTTTCTTT
CDR3 protein: CASSPSGRGGAFF

D gene: TRBD1
V gene: TRBV7-8
J gene: TRBJ1-5
clone size: NA
CDR3 DNA: TGTGCCAGCAGCTTAGGGCAGGGGGGCAGCAATCAGCCCCAGCATTTT
CDR3 protein: CASSLGQGGSNQPQHF

D gene: TRBD1
V gene: TRBV4-1
J gene: TRBJ1-4
clone size: NA
CDR3 DNA: TGCGCCAGCAGCCAACGGCTGACAGGGGGAGAAGAAAAACTGTTTTTT
CDR3 protein: CASSQRLTGGEEKLFF